This entry is about one TCR beta chain. Trimming took off 0 bases at V and 3 bases at J, with 9 bases between the two ends. The CDR3 totals 14 residues. Germline assignment: CDR1 GTSNPN and CDR2 SVGIG (reference sequence). Every PCR received spiked-in synthetic TCR analog templates. TCRdb's table, derived via immunoSEQ multiplex PCR, lists solely in-frame clones and lacks some. The sample contains 45,000 to 65,000 clones, 84% of which appear only once. These data are taken from a study of PD-L1 blockade in urothelial cancer. Patient disease was locally advanced or metastatic urothelial carcinoma. Sequences were derived from PBMCs, sampled around atezolizumab (anti-PD-L1) treatment. This TCR was recovered from a man aged 35 to 55 with urothelial cancer. The J gene is TRBJ1-5, the V gene TRBV30; TRBD1 might be the D (6 bases). The CDR3 loop reads CAWSVGGVNQPQHF. CDR3 DNA: TGTGCCTGGAGTGTAGGGGGAGTCAATCAGCCCCAGCATTTT.